One and the same sample provided the 27 T cell receptor beta chains below, sequenced in a study of T-cell reconstitution after alpha-beta-depleted transplantation in children. Library preparation (for TCRbeta) was performed with unique molecular identifiers. TCRdb reanalysed the PCR reads using MiXCR and keeps one entry per CDR3 protein. In the table there are around 440,000 distinct CDR3 sequences, 15% to 20% of which are singletons. The source was PBMCs, mostly from graft donor cells, collected 360 days after TCRalphabeta/CD19-depleted stem cell transplant. All receptors derive from a boy under three years old who had a stem cell transplant for Wiskott-Aldrich syndrome, so the T cells may come from the graft donor.

The chain recombines TRBV11-2 with TRBJ1-4; tentatively, D is TRBD1 (5 bases). CDR3 length: 13 amino acids. V was clipped by 7 bases and J by 11 bases, with 17 bases between them. Looked up from germline, CDR1 is SGHAT and CDR2 is FQNNGV. This chain's CDR3 is CASTLSGEGKLFF. The CDR3 region has the DNA TGTGCCAGCACCCTATCGGGAGAGGGGAAACTGTTTTTT. Based on the CDR3 plus reference TRBV11-2 and TRBJ1-4, the full variable domain is EAGVAQSPRYKIIEKRQSVAFWCNPISGHATLYWYQQILGQGPKLLIQFQNNGVVDDSQLPKDRFSAERLKGVDSTLKIQPAKLEDSAVYLCASTLSGEGKLFFGSGTQLSVL.

This clonotype was picked up many times. CDR3 protein: CASSLSLAGAYEQYF. CDR3 in DNA: TGTGCCAGCAGCCTATCCTTAGCGGGAGCCTACGAGCAGTACTTC. V and J are TRBV13 and TRBJ2-7; 9 bases fit TRBD2. There are 15 residues in the CDR3. Germline loops: CDR1 PRHDT, CDR2 FYEKMQ (reference sequence). After removal of 5 bases from V and 2 bases from J, the junction contained 7 bases not matched to a gene.

Notes on this clonotype: At one end the junction does not follow the germline gene, possibly because of a read error. This chain connects TRBV6-2 or TRBV6-3 to TRBJ2-7, with D tentatively TRBD1 (6 bases). The germline V gene encodes CDR1 MNHEY and CDR2 SVGEGT. The CDR3 totals 14 residues. CDR3 nucleotides: TGTGCCAGCAGTTTTTCGGTCTTGTCGGACAGCTATTTCTTC. Translation: CASSFSVLSDSYFF.

This chain connects TRBV29-1 to TRBJ2-1; 10 positions match TRBD2. V dropped 7 bases and J dropped 8; count of bases not matched to a gene: 14. The CDR3 is made up of 15 amino acids. CDR1 is SQVTM, CDR2 ANQGSEA, per germline. CDR3 nucleotide sequence: TGCAGCGCCTCTTATCTAGCGGGAGTTGGCGATGAGCAGTTCTTC. Amino acids: CSASYLAGVGDEQFF.

CDR3 loop: CATSDPQGTGETQYF. Written as DNA, the CDR3 is TGTGCCACCAGTGATCCGCAGGGGACAGGGGAGACCCAGTACTTC. This chain links TRBV24-1 with TRBJ2-5; 9 bases are a match to TRBD1. CDR1 KGHDR and CDR2 SFDVKD come from the germline V gene. This CDR3 spans 15 amino acids. The trim removed 3 bases at V and 5 bases at J, leaving 6 bases unmatched.

This clonotype was detected a few times. The chain has TRBV4-2 and TRBJ2-2; unclear D gene. In germline, CDR1 is LGHNA, CDR2 YNFKEQ. V gave up 0 bases and J gave up 5 bases, with 10 bases separating them. The CDR3 has 15 amino acids. The CDR3 region is CASSQDRLGTGELFF. The CDR3, as DNA: TGTGCCAGCAGCCAAGATAGGTTGGGTACCGGGGAGCTGTTTTTT.

This chain links TRBV9 with TRBJ2-2, with a tentative D call TRBD2 (6 bases). Per the germline V gene, CDR1 is SGDLS and CDR2 is YYNGEE. The CDR3 has 17 amino acids. V lost 3 bases and J 0 bases, leaving 15 bases between the germline ends. This CDR3 is CASSDGGTFANTGELFF. The CDR3 region has the DNA TGTGCCAGCAGCGATGGCGGGACCTTCGCGAACACCGGGGAGCTGTTTTTT.

CDR3 DNA: TGTGCCAGCAGCTACCCGCAGTACAGGGGACCGCGGACCTACAATGAGCAGTTCTTC. Translation gives CASSYPQYRGPRTYNEQFF. This chain connects TRBV11-2 to TRBJ2-1; 7 bases align to TRBD1. Unmatched junction bases numbered 17, after V lost 4 bases and J lost 2 bases. The germline V gene has CDR1 SGHAT and CDR2 FQNNGV. The CDR3 is 19 amino acids.

V is TRBV4-2 and J is TRBJ2-3, with TRBD2 matching over 10 bases. Germline V gives CDR1 LGHNA, CDR2 YNFKEQ. With 4 bases clipped from V and 7 bases from J, the junction kept 14 bases outside the gene matches. The CDR3 length is 17 residues. DNA for the CDR3: TGTGCCAGCAGCCTTACCCCTAGCGGGGGCCCACCGAATACGCAGTATTTT. Translating gives CASSLTPSGGPPNTQYF.

This clonotype was observed a few times. J is TRBJ2-6 and V is TRBV19; the match to TRBD1 covers 7 bases. CDR3 length equals 17 residues. Germline trimming cut 3 bases from V and 0 bases from J; bases unmatched to any gene: 5. Germline lookup yields CDR1 LNHDA and CDR2 SQIVND (reference sequence). CDR3 in amino acids: CASSMGDSLSGANVLTF. The CDR3 DNA sequence: TGTGCCAGTAGTATGGGGGACAGCCTCTCTGGGGCCAACGTCCTGACTTTC.

The rearrangement joins TRBV12-3 or TRBV12-4 to TRBJ2-5, with TRBD2 matching over 10 bases. The CDR3 contains 16 residues. The V and J ends lost 6 bases and 1 base, in that order; junction bases with no gene match: 8. CDR3 DNA: TGTGCCAGCAGGCCTAGCGGGAGTGGTAGCCAAGAGACCCAGTACTTC. Protein sequence: CASRPSGSGSQETQYF.

This clonotype was observed many times. The chain couples TRBV5-1 to TRBJ2-3, with 11 bases lining up with TRBD2. Germline CDR1 SGHRS, CDR2 YFSETQ. The CDR3 loop spans 16 amino acids. Trimming removed 0 bases from V and 4 bases from J; junction bases left unmatched: 4. CDR3 in DNA: TGCGCCAGCAGCTTGGCAACTAGCGGGAGTCCAGATACGCAGTATTTT. This translates into CASSLATSGSPDTQYF.

This clonotype was observed a handful of times. V and J are TRBV7-9 and TRBJ2-5; D is undetermined. Germline CDR1 and CDR2: SEHNR and FQNEAQ (reference sequence). The ends were cut back, 3 bases at V and 4 bases at J, with 6 bases in the middle. The CDR3 is 12 residues long. CDR3: CASSFVSETQYF. CDR3 in DNA: TGTGCCAGCAGCTTCGTTTCAGAGACCCAGTACTTC.

At least ten counts were recorded for this clonotype. This chain uses TRBV20-1 with TRBJ1-4; D not certain. Deletions cut 4 bases from V and 0 bases from J, with 3 bases between. This CDR3 spans 12 amino acids. Germline V CDR1 and CDR2: DFQATT, SNEGSKA (reference sequence). The CDR3 DNA sequence: TGCAGTGCTACCGCAACTAATGAAAAACTGTTTTTT. Translation: CSATATNEKLFF.

The rearrangement joins TRBV6-5 to TRBJ2-7; a weak D match, TRBD1 (6 bases). The CDR3 extends over 14 amino acids. Trimming removed 4 bases at V and 2 bases at J, with 12 bases between. Germline loops: CDR1 MNHEY, CDR2 SVGAGI. This chain's CDR3 is CASSWGHPPYEQYF. CDR3 DNA: TGTGCCAGCAGTTGGGGACATCCACCCTACGAGCAGTACTTC.

The chain has TRBV7-9 and TRBJ1-4; D is ambiguous. Per germline, CDR1 SEHNR and CDR2 FQNEAQ (reference sequence). CDR3 size: 13 residues. V was trimmed by 5 bases and J by 5 bases, leaving 9 bases between them. The CDR3 region is CASSPRGNEKLFF. The CDR3 nucleotides are TGTGCCAGCAGCCCAAGAGGAAATGAAAAACTGTTTTTT.

The sample holds a few counts of this clonotype. The rearrangement uses TRBV29-1 and TRBJ2-1; possibly TRBD1 or TRBD2 for D (5 bases each). The CDR3 loop spans 16 amino acids. V lost 1 base and J 3 bases, leaving 16 bases between the germline ends. In germline, CDR1 is SQVTM, CDR2 ANQGSEA. CDR3 sequence: CSVEVRGVRYYNEQFF. Written as DNA, the CDR3 is TGCAGCGTTGAAGTTAGAGGGGTTCGCTACTACAATGAGCAGTTCTTC.

The chain carries TRBV7-2 and TRBJ2-7, with D hard to call. The CDR3 is made up of 15 amino acids. The V gene's germline CDR1 is SGHTA and CDR2 FQGNSA. Trimming removed 5 bases from V and 0 bases from J, with 14 bases in between. The CDR3 sequence: CASSRRRAISYEQYF. Here the CDR3 DNA reads TGTGCCAGCAGCAGACGTCGCGCGATCTCCTACGAGCAGTACTTC.

CDR3 region: CASSTSGTPSNQPQHF. CDR3 in DNA: TGTGCCAGCAGTACCTCCGGGACACCTAGCAATCAGCCCCAGCATTTT. The gene calls are TRBV6-1 and TRBJ1-5; D perhaps matches TRBD1 (6 bases). The V gene's germline CDR1 is MNHNS and CDR2 SASEGT. Trimming shortened V by 5 bases and J by 0 bases, and 14 bases separated the two germline ends. This CDR3 has 16 residues.

The V and J genes are TRBV5-1 and TRBJ2-5; D remains ambiguous. The CDR3 has 14 residues. The V gene's germline CDR1 is SGHRS and CDR2 YFSETQ. Trimming pared 0 bases from V and 7 bases from J, leaving 13 bases between. The CDR3 nucleotides read TGCGCCAGCAGCTTGGATGCAGGACCCCTGACCCAGTACTTC. Translation: CASSLDAGPLTQYF.

Many counts were recorded for this clonotype. J is TRBJ2-1 and V is TRBV10-3, with 7 bases identical to TRBD2. Germline CDR1 and CDR2: ENHRY and SYGVKD. The CDR3 is made up of 15 amino acids. The V gene end was trimmed by 5 bases and the J gene end by 4 bases; junction bases not matched to a gene: 8. This CDR3 reads CAISQTSLEYNEQFF. The CDR3 coding sequence is TGTGCCATCAGTCAGACTAGCCTAGAGTACAATGAGCAGTTCTTC.

This clonotype was detected ten times or more. This sequence joins TRBV6-1 and TRBJ2-2, with D tentatively TRBD2 (5 bases). The CDR3 has 13 amino acids. Germline V gives CDR1 MNHNS, CDR2 SASEGT. The V and J ends lost 5 bases and 5 bases respectively, with 9 bases between them. DNA of the CDR3: TGTGCCAGCAGTAGGACTGTGACCGGGGAGCTGTTTTTT. It encodes CASSRTVTGELFF.

This clonotype was counted at least ten times. The chain recombines TRBV12-3 or TRBV12-4 with TRBJ2-7; D possibly matches TRBD1 or TRBD2 (6 bases each). This CDR3 has 13 residues. Trimming removed 7 bases from V and 6 bases from J, with 16 bases in between. In DNA form, the CDR3 reads TGTGCCAGCACTAGGGGGGTGGCTGTCGAGCAGTACTTC. This translates into CASTRGVAVEQYF.

This chain uses TRBV10-3 with TRBJ2-1; D perhaps matches TRBD1 (5 bases). Trimming stripped 10 bases from V and 0 bases from J, with 13 bases between. This CDR3 is 14 amino acids long. CDR1 is ENHRY, CDR2 SYGVKD, per germline. CDR3 amino acids: CATKDKGSYNEQFF. In DNA, the CDR3 is TGTGCCACCAAGGACAAGGGCTCCTACAATGAGCAGTTCTTC.

The V call is TRBV12-3 or TRBV12-4, the J call TRBJ1-2; the D gene is possibly TRBD1 (6 bases). Deletions cut 5 bases from V and 0 bases from J, with 16 bases between. This CDR3 is built from 16 residues. CDR3 in DNA: TGTGCCAGCAGTCTCTGGGGGCAAGCAGCTAACTATGGCTACACCTTC. Translating it yields CASSLWGQAANYGYTF.

The chain employs TRBV11-1 and TRBJ2-1; a weak D match, TRBD1 (6 bases). V lost 2 bases and J lost 9, with 26 bases in between. CDR3 length equals 18 residues. Per germline, CDR1 SGHAT and CDR2 FQDESV (reference sequence). The CDR3 region has the DNA TGTGCCAGCAGCTTATCACCCGCGGGCAGGGGCAAAGCTAGTGAGCAGTTCTTC. Its protein product is CASSLSPAGRGKASEQFF. Looking up the rest from reference TRBV11-1 and TRBJ2-1 gives the full variable domain: EAEVAQSPRYKITEKSQAVAFWCDPISGHATLYWYRQILGQGPELLVQFQDESVVDDSQLPKDRFSAERLKGVDSTLKIQPAELGDSAMYLCASSLSPAGRGKASEQFFGPGTRLTVL.

This chain joins TRBV7-9 and TRBJ2-1; no definite D call. The CDR3 totals 16 residues. V was trimmed by 1 base and J by 9 bases, leaving 19 bases between them. CDR1 is SEHNR and CDR2 is FQNEAQ in the germline V gene (reference sequence). CDR3 amino acids: CASSLGERLADGEQFF. CDR3 bases: TGTGCCAGCAGCTTAGGAGAGAGATTGGCAGATGGTGAGCAGTTCTTC.